The 27 T cell receptor beta chains given below trace back to one sample, sequenced in a study of blood T cell repertoires in COVID-19. Measured with immunoSEQ multiplex PCR; TCRdb has only the in-frame clones, and not every one. This sample has around 86,000 clones, with 85% found just once. Specimen: peripheral blood. All receptors derive from a man aged 80 or over with acute or convalescent COVID-19.

The chain carries TRBV18 and TRBJ2-6; D is unclear. The V gene lost 3 bases and the J gene lost 0 bases, with 6 bases spanning the gap. This CDR3 is built from 15 residues. From germline, CDR1 is KGHSH and CDR2 LQKENI. CDR3 bases: TGTGCCAGCTCACCCGACAACTCTGGGGCCAACGTCCTGACTTTC. It codes for CASSPDNSGANVLTF.

This clone was seen only a few times. The chain is built from TRBV6-5 and TRBJ1-5, with TRBD1 matching over 10 bases. The CDR3 sequence is 14 residues long. Per germline, CDR1 MNHEY and CDR2 SVGAGI. After removal of 6 bases from V and 4 bases from J, the junction contained 3 bases not matched to a gene. CDR3 protein: CASSRDRGNQPQHF. CDR3 nucleotides: TGTGCCAGCAGCCGGGACAGGGGAAATCAGCCCCAGCATTTT.

V usage is TRBV3-1 (or the pseudogene TRBV3-2) and J usage is TRBJ2-5, with 8 bases that match TRBD1. Germline V gene data show CDR1 as LGHDT and CDR2 as YNNKEL (reference sequence). The V segment lost 4 bases and the J segment 5 bases; nucleotides outside the gene matches: 9. The length of the CDR3 is 15 residues. CDR3 region: CASSPGQGASETQYF. CDR3 DNA sequence: TGTGCCAGCAGCCCCGGGCAGGGGGCGTCGGAGACCCAGTACTTC.

Concerning this clone: The sample has other DNA sequences that encode this CDR3 too. V and J are TRBV9 and TRBJ2-7, with TRBD2 matching 9 bases. The CDR3 is 14 residues long. Germline V gives CDR1 SGDLS, CDR2 YYNGEE. V lost 0 bases and J lost 4; bases outside the gene matches: 2. The CDR3 is CASSVGSGSYEQYF. CDR3 DNA: TGTGCCAGCAGCGTAGGTAGCGGGAGTTACGAGCAGTACTTC.

The V call is TRBV2, the J call TRBJ2-2; perhaps TRBD1 as D (5 bases). This CDR3 has 15 residues. Germline V CDR1 and CDR2: SNHLY, FYNNEI. The V gene lost 0 bases and the J gene lost 5 bases, with 10 bases spanning the gap. CDR3 in DNA: TGTGCCAGCAGTGAAGCGGGGCGCGATACCGGGGAGCTGTTTTTT. It specifies CASSEAGRDTGELFF.

As DNA, the CDR3 is TGTGCCAGCAGCCTCAGGCGACTAGCGGGGAACACAGATACGCAGTATTTT. Translation: CASSLRRLAGNTDTQYF. The rearrangement joins TRBV3-1 (or the pseudogene TRBV3-2) to TRBJ2-3; 11 bases are shared with TRBD2. J lost 2 bases, V lost 4 bases, and 8 bases had no gene match. The CDR3 contains 17 residues. Germline CDR1 reads LGHDT; CDR2 reads YNNKEL (reference sequence).

This clone has a single count. This chain uses TRBV10-1 with TRBJ2-7; a possible D gene is TRBD1 (6 bases). This CDR3 contains 15 residues. Germline V gene sequence: CDR1 WNHNN, CDR2 SYGVQD (reference sequence). Between the trimmed V and J ends, which lost 2 bases and 2 bases, there was a span of 13 bases. Here the CDR3 reads CASSEGPGDAYEQYF. The CDR3 DNA is TGCGCCAGCAGTGAGGGTCCAGGGGACGCCTACGAGCAGTACTTC.

The V call is TRBV9, the J call TRBJ2-2; 10 bases match TRBD2. J lost 7 bases, V lost 4 bases, and 10 bases had no gene match. The CDR3 covers 16 residues. Germline V lookup: CDR1 SGDLS, CDR2 YYNGEE. The CDR3 DNA sequence: TGTGCCAGCAGCCCTCGGGTAGCGGGAGGTCACGGGGAGCTGTTTTTT. This codes for CASSPRVAGGHGELFF. Drawing the rest from reference TRBV9 and TRBJ2-2, the complete variable domain is DSGVTQTPKHLITATGQRVTLRCSPRSGDLSVYWYQQSLDQGLQFLIQYYNGEERAKGNILERFSAQQFPDLHSELNLSSLELGDSALYFCASSPRVAGGHGELFFGEGSRLTVL.

Only a few counts were recorded for this clone. The chain employs TRBV28 and TRBJ1-5; no reliable D call. V dropped 6 bases and J dropped 5 bases, with 17 bases sitting between them. CDR1 and CDR2 from the germline V gene are MDHEN and SYDVKM. The CDR3 spans 15 residues. In DNA form, the CDR3 reads TGTGCCAGCAGCCGCTTTGGGCTCCATGATCAGCCCCAGCATTTT. This gives the protein CASSRFGLHDQPQHF.

This chain joins TRBV5-1 and TRBJ1-1, with D possibly being TRBD1 (5 bases). The CDR3 has 18 amino acids. The germline V and J ends were trimmed by 4 bases and 3 bases, with 25 bases remaining between them. CDR1 is SGHRS, CDR2 YFSETQ, per germline. The CDR3 coding sequence is TGCGCCAGCAGCACCGCGGTTGGGGGGATTTCGGATCACACTGAAGCTTTCTTT. Encoded protein: CASSTAVGGISDHTEAFF. Using reference TRBV5-1 and TRBJ1-1 for the parts outside the CDR3, the full variable domain is KAGVTQTPRYLIKTRGQQVTLSCSPISGHRSVSWYQQTPGQGLQFLFEYFSETQRNKGNFPGRFSGRQFSNSRSEMNVSTLELGDSALYLCASSTAVGGISDHTEAFFGQGTRLTVV.

The rearrangement uses TRBV7-8 and TRBJ2-6; no reliable D call. CDR3 length: 16 residues. Trimming stripped 5 bases from V and 5 bases from J, with 16 bases between. Germline V lookup: CDR1 SGHVS, CDR2 FQNEAQ. CDR3 protein: CASSRASTVWANVLTF. DNA for the CDR3: TGTGCCAGCAGCCGAGCCAGTACCGTCTGGGCCAACGTCCTGACTTTC.

The chain recombines TRBV27 with TRBJ1-2; 10 nucleotides agree with TRBD1. Trimming cost V 0 bases and J 8 bases; bases outside gene matches: 0. Germline assignment: CDR1 MNHEY and CDR2 SMNVEV (reference sequence). The CDR3 consists of 13 residues. CDR3 residues: CASSLSGQGGYTF. The DNA for the CDR3 is TGTGCCAGCAGTTTATCGGGACAGGGGGGCTACACCTTC.

The gene calls are TRBV30 and TRBJ1-1; TRBD1 is a possible D gene (5 bases). The ends were cut back, 3 bases at V and 8 bases at J, with 16 bases in the middle. Germline V gives CDR1 GTSNPN, CDR2 SVGIG (reference sequence). The CDR3 covers 13 residues. The chain's CDR3 is CAWSIMRQSEAFF. The CDR3 region has the DNA TGTGCCTGGAGCATTATGAGACAGTCAGAAGCTTTCTTT.

This chain uses TRBV28 with TRBJ1-1; D may be TRBD1 (6 bases). The CDR3 runs 14 residues. The V end was cut by 5 bases, the J end by 4 bases, with 14 bases between. Germline loops: CDR1 MDHEN, CDR2 SYDVKM. The CDR3 DNA follows: TGTGCCAGCAGTCCCCCCAGGGGCGGCACTGAAGCTTTCTTT. It specifies CASSPPRGGTEAFF.

The V and J genes are TRBV18 and TRBJ1-2; the D gene is possibly TRBD1 (5 bases). The CDR3 has 14 amino acids. Germline loops: CDR1 KGHSH, CDR2 LQKENI. Trimming removed 0 bases at V and 8 bases at J, with 13 bases between. CDR3 bases: TGTGCCAGCTCACCACCGATCAGGGCCAGCGGCTACACCTTC. Its translation: CASSPPIRASGYTF.

This rearrangement joins TRBV6-5 to TRBJ1-3, with 7 bases that match TRBD1. Trimming at V came to 6 bases and at J to 1 base, leaving 0 bases not matched to a gene. Germline V gene sequence: CDR1 MNHEY, CDR2 SVGAGI. The CDR3 is made up of 13 amino acids. The CDR3 DNA reads as TGTGCCAGCAGCAGGGGGTCTGGAAACACCATATATTTT. This sequence encodes CASSRGSGNTIYF.

This sequence joins TRBV5-4 and TRBJ2-7; 9 bases are a match to TRBD1. V lost 3 bases and J lost 4; bases outside the gene matches: 11. The length of the CDR3 is 16 residues. Germline assignment: CDR1 SGHNT and CDR2 YYREEE (reference sequence). The CDR3 coding sequence is TGTGCCAGCAGCTATCCCCGAGGACAGGGGAGATACGAGCAGTACTTC. Its translation: CASSYPRGQGRYEQYF. Drawing the rest from reference TRBV5-4 and TRBJ2-7, the complete variable domain is ETGVTQSPTHLIKTRGQQVTLRCSSQSGHNTVSWYQQALGQGPQFIFQYYREEENGRGNFPPRFSGLQFPNYSSELNVNALELDDSALYLCASSYPRGQGRYEQYFGPGTRLTVT.

This chain joins TRBV5-8 and TRBJ1-2; TRBD1 might be the D (5 bases). The CDR3 length is 17 residues. CDR1 and CDR2 from the germline V gene are SGHTS and YDEGEE. V was trimmed by 4 bases and J by 4 bases, leaving 23 bases between them. The CDR3 bases are TGTGCCAGCAGCCCGACAGTTAACTTTCCTAGAAGCTATGGCTACACCTTC. Translation gives CASSPTVNFPRSYGYTF.

The chain recombines TRBV5-1 with TRBJ1-6, with unresolved D. Trimming removed 4 bases from V and 8 bases from J, with 13 bases in between. Per germline, CDR1 SGHRS and CDR2 YFSETQ. The length of the CDR3 is 14 residues. This CDR3 is CASSPTPTDSPLHF. In DNA, the CDR3 is TGCGCCAGCAGCCCAACCCCAACGGATTCACCCCTCCACTTT.

The sample holds one count of this clone. The gene calls are TRBV30 and TRBJ1-5, with D maybe TRBD1 (5 bases). The CDR3 contains 13 residues. Trimming stripped 2 bases from V and 7 bases from J, with 12 bases between. Germline lookup yields CDR1 GTSNPN and CDR2 SVGIG (reference sequence). The CDR3 nucleotides read TGTGCCTGGAGTCGGCAGGGTGTACAGCCCCAGCATTTT. Its protein product is CAWSRQGVQPQHF.

The genes are TRBV28 and TRBJ2-5; TRBD2 agrees at 15 bases. After removal of 5 bases from V and 4 bases from J, the junction contained 5 bases not matched to a gene. This CDR3 contains 16 residues. From germline, CDR1 is MDHEN and CDR2 SYDVKM. The CDR3 loop reads CASSPGLAGGGETQYF. The CDR3 nucleotides read TGTGCCAGCAGTCCGGGACTAGCGGGAGGCGGAGAGACCCAGTACTTC. Filled out from reference TRBV28 and TRBJ2-5, the complete variable domain reads DVKVTQSSRYLVKRTGEKVFLECVQDMDHENMFWYRQDPGLGLRLIYFSYDVKMKEKGDIPEGYSVSREKKERFSLILESASTNQTSMYLCASSPGLAGGGETQYFGPGTRLLVL.

V usage is TRBV2 and J usage is TRBJ1-1, with 8 bases identical to TRBD1. J was trimmed by 7 bases and V by 8 bases; bases with no gene match: 6. This CDR3 region has 12 residues. Germline V lookup: CDR1 SNHLY, CDR2 FYNNEI. CDR3 loop: CASRVDRDEAFF. The CDR3 DNA reads as TGTGCCAGCCGCGTGGACAGGGATGAAGCTTTCTTT.

This clone appeared a few times. The chain recombines TRBV18 with TRBJ1-1; 10 nucleotides agree with TRBD1. Trimming cost V 5 bases and J 6 bases; bases outside gene matches: 9. CDR1 is KGHSH and CDR2 is LQKENI in the germline V gene. The CDR3 is 15 residues long. CDR3 sequence reads: CASSMRQGASAEAFF. The CDR3 DNA follows: TGTGCCAGCTCAATGCGACAGGGGGCATCGGCTGAAGCTTTCTTT.

About this clone itself: Additional DNA sequences in this sample encode the identical CDR3. This chain connects TRBV19 to TRBJ2-3; 10 bases line up with TRBD2. This CDR3 is built from 15 residues. Germline CDR1 is LNHDA and CDR2 is SQIVND (reference sequence). The V gene end was trimmed by 6 bases and the J gene end by 3 bases; junction bases not matched to a gene: 6. CDR3 nucleotides: TGTGCCAGTAGCCCATCTAGCGGGAGAACAGATACGCAGTATTTT. Translating it yields CASSPSSGRTDTQYF. The full variable domain, with the rest looked up from reference TRBV19 and TRBJ2-3, is DGGITQSPKYLFRKEGQNVTLSCEQNLNHDAMYWYRQDPGQGLRLIYYSQIVNDFQKGDIAEGYSVSREKKESFPLTVTSAQKNPTAFYLCASSPSSGRTDTQYFGPGTRLTVL.

This sequence joins TRBV4-3 and TRBJ2-1; TRBD2 aligns across 8 bases. Germline lookup yields CDR1 LGHNA and CDR2 YSLEER. The V gene end was trimmed by 1 base and the J gene end by 2 bases; junction bases not matched to a gene: 4. CDR3 length equals 16 residues. The CDR3 DNA reads as TGCGCCAGCAGCCAAGTAGCGGGAAGAACCTACAATGAGCAGTTCTTC. Its translation is CASSQVAGRTYNEQFF.

J is TRBJ2-3 and V is TRBV7-6, with 8 bases lining up with TRBD2. The J segment lost 13 bases and the V segment lost 5 bases, leaving 11 bases of the junction unmatched. The CDR3 has 13 residues. Germline V gene data show CDR1 as SGHVS and CDR2 as FNYEAQ. CDR3 sequence (DNA): TGTGCCAGCAGCCCGAGGACTAGCTCCCCTGAGTATTTT. This translates into CASSPRTSSPEYF.

CDR3 protein: CASSNSGLRGNEQFF. For the CDR3, the DNA is TGTGCCAGCAGCAACTCGGGACTAAGGGGGAATGAGCAGTTCTTC. This chain links TRBV7-3 with TRBJ2-1; possible D gene TRBD2, 7 bases. Trimming cost V 5 bases and J 7 bases, with 18 bases left between them. The CDR3 loop spans 15 amino acids. Germline-derived CDR1 and CDR2 are SGHTA and FQGTGA.